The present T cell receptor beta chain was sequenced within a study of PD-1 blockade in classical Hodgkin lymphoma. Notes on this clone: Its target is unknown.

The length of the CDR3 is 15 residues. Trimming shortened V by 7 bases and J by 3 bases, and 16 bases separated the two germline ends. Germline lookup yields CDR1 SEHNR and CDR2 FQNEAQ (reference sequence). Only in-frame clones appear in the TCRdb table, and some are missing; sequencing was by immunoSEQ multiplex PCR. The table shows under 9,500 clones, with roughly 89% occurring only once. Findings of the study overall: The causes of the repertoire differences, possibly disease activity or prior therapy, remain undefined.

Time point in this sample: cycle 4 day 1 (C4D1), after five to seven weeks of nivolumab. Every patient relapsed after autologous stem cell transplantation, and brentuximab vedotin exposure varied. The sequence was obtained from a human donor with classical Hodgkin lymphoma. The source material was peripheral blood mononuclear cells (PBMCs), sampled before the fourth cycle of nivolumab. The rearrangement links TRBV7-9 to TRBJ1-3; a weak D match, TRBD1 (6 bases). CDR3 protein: CASIGTGTNGNTIYF. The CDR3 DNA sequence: TGTGCCAGCATAGGTACCGGGACAAATGGAAACACCATATATTTT.